This TCR beta chain was identified in a study of T cell changes during pregnancy in multiple sclerosis (dated by TCRdb to between 2018 and 2020). Study-wide context: In women with multiple sclerosis, the researchers looked at how the T cell repertoire shifted as pregnancy progressed.

Library generation was performed with the immunoSEQ multiplex PCR assay. TCRdb mirrors the immuneACCESS table, restricted to in-frame sequences. Some clones are absent from its copies; in checked studies, under half trace to an unresolved V gene, and the reason for the others is unknown. For this sample there are approximately 100,000 clones; around 93% appear just once. Of the sample, about 0.9% falls within the top ten clones. V and J are truncated by 4 bases and 11 bases respectively, leaving an intervening sequence of 16 bases. The germline V gene (reference sequence) gives CDR1 as SGHKS and CDR2 as YYEKEE. The cysteine opens and the phenylalanine closes a CDR3 of 13 amino acids. The kept DNA is CDR3 alone, 39 bases in frame from the first base. In the case of this clone: The target of this receptor is not known. No quality values exist for individual bases; no much larger clone is one base distant.

Material: peripheral blood, obtained before pregnancy. This receptor was obtained from a female donor with multiple sclerosis, enrolled in a pregnancy study. Recombination joined TRBV5-5 with TRBJ1-5; the D gene is possibly TRBD1, with 6 bases matching. For the CDR3, the sequence is CASSLTTGTTQHF. The nucleotides read TGTGCCAGCAGCCTTACGACCGGGACAACCCAGCATTTT.